Shown below are 14 T cell receptor beta chains from a single sample sequenced in a study of cytomegalovirus exposure and HLA in healthy donors. The PCR ran on 60 Vbeta and 13 Jbeta primers. The data were produced by immunoSEQ multiplex PCR, yet TCRdb's version contains in-frame clones alone and is incomplete. This repertoire shows 150,000 to 200,000 clones, about four fifths found once; its top ten account for roughly 5%. The sequencing input was PBMCs. These receptors all stem from a woman younger than 30 in good health and CMV-seropositive.

The rearrangement links TRBV11-2 to TRBJ2-2; D is perhaps TRBD1 (5 bases). V was cut by 6 bases and J by 6 bases, with 11 bases left in between. The CDR3 length is 13 residues. Germline V gene sequence: CDR1 SGHAT, CDR2 FQNNGV. CDR3 DNA sequence: TGTGCCAGCAGTCAGGGTTATGCCGGGGAGCTGTTTTTT. Its protein is CASSQGYAGELFF.

This clone was recorded a few times. The rearrangement links TRBV7-2 to TRBJ2-2; possible D gene TRBD1, 6 bases. The germline V gene encodes CDR1 SGHTA and CDR2 FQGNSA. With 4 bases removed from V and 5 bases from J, the gap between germline ends came to 11 bases. The CDR3 has 14 amino acids. The DNA of the CDR3 is TGTGCCAGCAGCTCACAGGGTAGGACCGGGGAGCTGTTTTTT. Translating gives CASSSQGRTGELFF.

The V gene is TRBV30, the J gene TRBJ1-5; 8 bases align to TRBD1. The CDR3 extends over 13 amino acids. Germline V gives CDR1 GTSNPN, CDR2 SVGIG (reference sequence). The ends lost 2 bases at V and 5 bases at J; junction bases unmatched: 2. CDR3 nucleotides: TGTGCCTGGAGTACACAGGGGGATCAGCCCCAGCATTTT. Protein sequence: CAWSTQGDQPQHF.

Only a few counts were recorded for this clone. J is TRBJ2-3 and V is TRBV27; 10 bases are shared with TRBD1. With V trimmed by 1 base and J by 2 bases, 3 bases remained unmatched. The length of the CDR3 is 16 residues. Germline lookup yields CDR1 MNHEY and CDR2 SMNVEV (reference sequence). The CDR3 is CASSLWGQGNTDTQYF. CDR3 sequence (DNA): TGTGCCAGCAGTTTATGGGGACAGGGGAACACAGATACGCAGTATTTT.

The genes are TRBV4-1 and TRBJ2-7; 9 bases agree with TRBD1. The CDR3 sequence is 13 residues long. With 5 bases clipped from V and 5 bases from J, the junction kept 4 bases outside the gene matches. CDR1 and CDR2 (germline): MGHRA, YSYEKL. The CDR3 nucleotides are TGCGCCAGCAGCAAGGGACAGGGCCACGAGCAGTACTTC. Amino acid sequence: CASSKGQGHEQYF.

This sequence joins TRBV7-2 and TRBJ1-2, with a possible D match to TRBD1 (6 bases). CDR3 length equals 14 residues. Germline assignment: CDR1 SGHTA and CDR2 FQGNSA. The germline V and J ends were trimmed by 5 bases and 5 bases, with 15 bases remaining between them. The CDR3 reads CASSAQQGGYGYTF. CDR3 nucleotides: TGTGCCAGCAGCGCCCAACAGGGAGGGTATGGCTACACCTTC.

The chain links TRBV18 to TRBJ2-1, with 13 bases fitting TRBD2. The V and J ends lost 3 bases and 3 bases, in that order; junction bases with no gene match: 5. This CDR3 is built from 17 residues. Germline V CDR1 and CDR2: KGHSH, LQKENI. The CDR3 is CASSPTRLAGGYNEQFF. CDR3 in DNA: TGTGCCAGCTCACCTACTCGACTAGCGGGGGGCTACAATGAGCAGTTCTTC.

The V gene is TRBV5-1, the J gene TRBJ2-7; the D gene is possibly TRBD2 (6 bases). From germline, CDR1 is SGHRS and CDR2 YFSETQ. V was cut by 0 bases and J by 6 bases, with 10 bases left in between. The CDR3 has 13 residues. CDR3 in amino acids: CASSLVPSAEQYF. As DNA, the CDR3 is TGCGCCAGCAGCTTGGTTCCTAGCGCCGAGCAGTACTTC.

The rearrangement links TRBV6-5 to TRBJ2-5, with no clear D. The germline V and J ends were trimmed by 0 bases and 5 bases, with 7 bases remaining between them. In germline, CDR1 is MNHEY, CDR2 SVGAGI. The CDR3 extends over 13 amino acids. CDR3 protein: CASSYSAVETQYF. DNA of the CDR3: TGTGCCAGCAGTTACTCGGCGGTGGAGACCCAGTACTTC.

The chain couples TRBV28 to TRBJ2-7; 7 bases fit TRBD1. Losses at the gene ends were 5 bases for V and 0 bases for J; bases not matched to a gene: 4. In germline, CDR1 is MDHEN, CDR2 SYDVKM. The CDR3 sequence is 14 residues long. The CDR3 nucleotides read TGTGCCAGCAGTGGGGCAGGGGGCTCCTACGAGCAGTACTTC. Its translation is CASSGAGGSYEQYF.

The chain links TRBV6-1 to TRBJ2-3; 11 bases fit TRBD2. This CDR3 is built from 17 residues. Trimming at V came to 2 bases and at J to 1 base, leaving 5 bases not matched to a gene. The germline V gene encodes CDR1 MNHNS and CDR2 SASEGT. The CDR3 bases are TGTGCCAGCAGTGAAACTAGCGGGGGTGAAGGCACAGATACGCAGTATTTT. It specifies CASSETSGGEGTDTQYF.

The V call is TRBV28, the J call TRBJ2-6, with D perhaps matching TRBD1 (6 bases). The ends were cut back, 3 bases at V and 1 base at J, with 13 bases in the middle. The CDR3 is 17 residues long. Germline V gene sequence: CDR1 MDHEN, CDR2 SYDVKM. The CDR3 nucleotides are TGTGCCAGCAGTTTTCAGGGGATGGCATCTGGGGCCAACGTCCTGACTTTC. Translating it yields CASSFQGMASGANVLTF. Supplemented by reference TRBV28 and TRBJ2-6, the full variable domain reads DVKVTQSSRYLVKRTGEKVFLECVQDMDHENMFWYRQDPGLGLRLIYFSYDVKMKEKGDIPEGYSVSREKKERFSLILESASTNQTSMYLCASSFQGMASGANVLTFGAGSRLTVL.

This sequence joins TRBV19 and TRBJ1-2, with 8 bases identical to TRBD1. Germline-derived CDR1 and CDR2 are LNHDA and SQIVND (reference sequence). The J segment lost 5 bases and the V segment lost 8 bases, leaving 7 bases of the junction unmatched. This CDR3 contains 13 residues. The DNA of the CDR3 is TGTGCCAGTTCGACAGGGGCGTATTATGGCTACACCTTC. This sequence encodes CASSTGAYYGYTF.

This clone has a handful of counts. The J gene is TRBJ2-1, the V gene TRBV6-1, with 9 bases lining up with TRBD1. CDR3 size: 15 residues. The junction had 2 bases not matched to a gene; V was cut back by 3 bases and J by 2 bases. Germline lookup yields CDR1 MNHNS and CDR2 SASEGT. CDR3 bases: TGTGCCAGCAGTGAGCGGACAGGGGCCTACAATGAGCAGTTCTTC. It yields the protein CASSERTGAYNEQFF.